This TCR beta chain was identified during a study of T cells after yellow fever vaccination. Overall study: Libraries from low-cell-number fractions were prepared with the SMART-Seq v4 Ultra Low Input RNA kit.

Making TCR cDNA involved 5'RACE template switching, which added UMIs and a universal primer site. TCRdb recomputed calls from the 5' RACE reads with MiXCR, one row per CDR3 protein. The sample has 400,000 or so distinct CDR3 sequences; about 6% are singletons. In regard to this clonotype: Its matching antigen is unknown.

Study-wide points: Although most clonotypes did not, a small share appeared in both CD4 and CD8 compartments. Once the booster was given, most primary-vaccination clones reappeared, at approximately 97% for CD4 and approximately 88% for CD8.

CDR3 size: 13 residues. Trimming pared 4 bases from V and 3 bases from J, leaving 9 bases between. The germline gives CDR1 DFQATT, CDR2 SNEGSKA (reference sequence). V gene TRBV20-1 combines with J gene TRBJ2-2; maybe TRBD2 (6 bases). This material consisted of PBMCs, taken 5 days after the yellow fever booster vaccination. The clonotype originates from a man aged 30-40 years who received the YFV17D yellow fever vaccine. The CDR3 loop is CSANSGDTGELFF. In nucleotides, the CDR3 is TGCAGTGCTAATTCGGGAGACACCGGGGAGCTGTTTTTT.